This T cell receptor (beta chain) was captured by sequencing in a study of T cells in Graves' hyperthyroidism and ophthalmopathy. Study as a whole: The initial diagnosis was the point when peripheral blood was collected, ahead of any treatment.

The investigators amplified TCR beta CDR3 regions from RNA transcripts. The HTBI primer set drove a first-round RT-PCR of the TCR CDR3. A single record per CDR3 protein comes from TCRdb applying MiXCR to the multiplex PCR reads. The table records approximately 510,000 distinct CDR3 sequences, about 20% of them present only once. Absence of ophthalmopathy progression within 18 months defined stable Graves' hyperthyroidism. The CDR3 runs 15 residues. In germline, CDR1 is MNHNS, CDR2 SASEGT. Trimming took 8 bases from V and 0 from J, leaving 16 bases between them. There are many counts of this clonotype. Antigen unknown. Study conclusions and caveats: With a median lead of about six months before onset, the model predicted ophthalmopathy. Most expanded thyroid clonotypes above 0.001 recurred in blood.

This sequence originates from a man between 18 and 29 years old with Graves' hyperthyroidism. The genes are TRBV6-1 and TRBJ1-2, with D maybe TRBD1 (5 bases). The sample was blood. Here the CDR3 reads CASGDGGGANYGYTF. The CDR3 coding sequence is TGTGCCAGCGGGGACGGTGGAGGGGCTAACTATGGCTACACCTTC.